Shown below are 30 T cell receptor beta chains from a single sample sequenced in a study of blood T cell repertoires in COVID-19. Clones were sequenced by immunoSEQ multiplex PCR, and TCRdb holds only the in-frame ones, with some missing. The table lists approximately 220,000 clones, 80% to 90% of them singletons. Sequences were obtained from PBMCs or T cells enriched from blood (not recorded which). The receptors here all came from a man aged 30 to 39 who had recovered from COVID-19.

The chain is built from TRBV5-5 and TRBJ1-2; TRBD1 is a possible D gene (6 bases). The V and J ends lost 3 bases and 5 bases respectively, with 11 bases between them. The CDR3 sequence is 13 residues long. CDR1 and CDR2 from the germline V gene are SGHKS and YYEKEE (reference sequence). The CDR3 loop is CASSSRQVYGYTF. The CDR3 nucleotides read TGTGCCAGCAGCTCCCGACAGGTATATGGCTACACCTTC.

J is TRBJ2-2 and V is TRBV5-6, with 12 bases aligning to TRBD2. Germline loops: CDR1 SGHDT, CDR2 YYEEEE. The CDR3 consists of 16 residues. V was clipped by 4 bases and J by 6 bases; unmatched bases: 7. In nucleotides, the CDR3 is TGTGCCAGCAGCGAAACTAGCGGGGGGCGCTCCGGGGAGCTGTTTTTT. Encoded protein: CASSETSGGRSGELFF.

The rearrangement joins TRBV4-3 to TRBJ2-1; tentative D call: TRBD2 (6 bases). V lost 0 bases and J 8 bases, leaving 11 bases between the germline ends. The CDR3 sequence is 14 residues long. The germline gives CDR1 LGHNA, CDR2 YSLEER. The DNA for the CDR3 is TGCGCCAGCAGCCAAGATGGAGGGAAGGATGAGCAGTTCTTC. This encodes CASSQDGGKDEQFF.

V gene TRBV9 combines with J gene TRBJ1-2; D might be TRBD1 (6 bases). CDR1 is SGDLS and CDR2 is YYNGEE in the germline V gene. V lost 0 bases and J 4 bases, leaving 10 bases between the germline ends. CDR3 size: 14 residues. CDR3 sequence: CASSVVQGTYGYTF. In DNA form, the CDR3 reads TGTGCCAGCAGCGTAGTGCAGGGGACCTATGGCTACACCTTC.

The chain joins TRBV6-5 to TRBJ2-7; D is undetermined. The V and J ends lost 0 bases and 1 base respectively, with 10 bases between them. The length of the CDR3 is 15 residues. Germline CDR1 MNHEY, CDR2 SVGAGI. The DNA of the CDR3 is TGTGCCAGCAGTTACTCTGACTCCCATTCCTACGAGCAGTACTTC. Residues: CASSYSDSHSYEQYF.

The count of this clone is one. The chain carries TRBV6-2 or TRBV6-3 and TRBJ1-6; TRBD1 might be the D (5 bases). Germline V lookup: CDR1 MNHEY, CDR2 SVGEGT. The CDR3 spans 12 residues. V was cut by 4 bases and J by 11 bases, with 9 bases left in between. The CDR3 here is CASSSPGPPLHF. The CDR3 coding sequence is TGTGCCAGCAGTTCCCCAGGGCCACCCCTCCACTTT.

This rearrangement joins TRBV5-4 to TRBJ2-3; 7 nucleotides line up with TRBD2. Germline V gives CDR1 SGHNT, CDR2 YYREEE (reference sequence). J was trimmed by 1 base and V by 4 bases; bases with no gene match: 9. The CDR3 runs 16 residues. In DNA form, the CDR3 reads TGTGCCAGCAGCCCGAATTATGGGGGGGGCACAGATACGCAGTATTTT. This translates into CASSPNYGGGTDTQYF.

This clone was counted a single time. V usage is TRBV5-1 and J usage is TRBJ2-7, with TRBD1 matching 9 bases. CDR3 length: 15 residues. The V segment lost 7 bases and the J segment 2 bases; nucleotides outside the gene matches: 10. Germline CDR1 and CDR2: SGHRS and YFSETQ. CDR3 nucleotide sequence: TGCGCCAGCTCAAGAACCGGGACAGGGACCTACGAGCAGTACTTC. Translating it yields CASSRTGTGTYEQYF.

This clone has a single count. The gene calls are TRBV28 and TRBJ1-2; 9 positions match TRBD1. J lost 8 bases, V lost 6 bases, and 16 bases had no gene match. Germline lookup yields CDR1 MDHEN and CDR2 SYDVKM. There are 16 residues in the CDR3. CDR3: CASRFRDRALLGGYTF. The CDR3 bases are TGTGCCAGCAGATTCCGGGACAGGGCTCTTCTGGGGGGCTACACCTTC.

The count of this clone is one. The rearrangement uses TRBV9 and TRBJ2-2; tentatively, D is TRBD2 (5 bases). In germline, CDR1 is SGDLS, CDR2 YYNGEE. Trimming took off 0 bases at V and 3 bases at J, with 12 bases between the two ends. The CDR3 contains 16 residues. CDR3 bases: TGTGCCAGCAGCGTAGACGTAGCGAGGGACACCGGGGAGCTGTTTTTT. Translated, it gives CASSVDVARDTGELFF.

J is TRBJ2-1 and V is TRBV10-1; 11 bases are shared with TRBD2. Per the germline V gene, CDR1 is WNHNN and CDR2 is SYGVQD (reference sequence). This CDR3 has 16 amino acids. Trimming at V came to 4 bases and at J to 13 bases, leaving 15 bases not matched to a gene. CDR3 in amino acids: CASSVVGPSGGLKQFF. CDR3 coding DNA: TGCGCCAGCAGTGTGGTCGGGCCTAGCGGGGGGCTAAAACAGTTCTTC.

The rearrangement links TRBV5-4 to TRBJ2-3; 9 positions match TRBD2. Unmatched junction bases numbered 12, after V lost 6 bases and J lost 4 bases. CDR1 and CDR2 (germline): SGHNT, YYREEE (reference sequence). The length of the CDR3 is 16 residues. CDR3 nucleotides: TGTGCCAGCACCCATGGGGCGGGGGGGCTAGCAGATACGCAGTATTTT. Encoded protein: CASTHGAGGLADTQYF. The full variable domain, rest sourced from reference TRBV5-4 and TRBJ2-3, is ETGVTQSPTHLIKTRGQQVTLRCSSQSGHNTVSWYQQALGQGPQFIFQYYREEENGRGNFPPRFSGLQFPNYSSELNVNALELDDSALYLCASTHGAGGLADTQYFGPGTRLTVL.

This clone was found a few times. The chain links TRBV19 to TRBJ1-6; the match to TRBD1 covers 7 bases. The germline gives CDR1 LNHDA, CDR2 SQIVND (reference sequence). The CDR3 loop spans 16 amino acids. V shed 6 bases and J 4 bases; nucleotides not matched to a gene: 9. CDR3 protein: CASRPPGQRYNSPLHF. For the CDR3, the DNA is TGTGCCAGTAGACCCCCGGGACAGCGATATAATTCACCCCTCCACTTT.

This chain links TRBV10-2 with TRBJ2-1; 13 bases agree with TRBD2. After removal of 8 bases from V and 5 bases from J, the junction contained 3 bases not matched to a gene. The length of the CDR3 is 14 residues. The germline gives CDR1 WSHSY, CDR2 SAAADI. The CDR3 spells CASLGLAGDNEQFF. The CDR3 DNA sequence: TGCGCCAGCCTTGGACTAGCGGGAGACAATGAGCAGTTCTTC.

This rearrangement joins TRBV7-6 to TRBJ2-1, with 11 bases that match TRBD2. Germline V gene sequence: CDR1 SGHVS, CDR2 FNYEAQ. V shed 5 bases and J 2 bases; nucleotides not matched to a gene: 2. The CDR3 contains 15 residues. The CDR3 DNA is TGTGCCAGCAGCCAGACTAGCGGGACCTACAATGAGCAGTTCTTC. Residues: CASSQTSGTYNEQFF.

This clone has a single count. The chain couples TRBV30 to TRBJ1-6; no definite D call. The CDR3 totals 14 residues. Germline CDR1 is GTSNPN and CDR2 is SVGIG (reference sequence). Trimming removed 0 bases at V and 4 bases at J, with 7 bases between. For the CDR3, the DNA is TGTGCCTGGAGTGTACAACAGTATAATTCACCCCTCCACTTT. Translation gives CAWSVQQYNSPLHF.

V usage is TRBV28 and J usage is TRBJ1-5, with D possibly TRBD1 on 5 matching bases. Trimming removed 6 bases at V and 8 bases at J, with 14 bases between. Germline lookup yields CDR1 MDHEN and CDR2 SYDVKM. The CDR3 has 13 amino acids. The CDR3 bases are TGTGCCAGCAGCCTCGGGGGTTGGGAGCCCCAGCATTTT. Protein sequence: CASSLGGWEPQHF.

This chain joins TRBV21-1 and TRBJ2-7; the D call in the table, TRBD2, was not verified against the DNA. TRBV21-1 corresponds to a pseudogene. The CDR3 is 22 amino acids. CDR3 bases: TGTGCCAGCAGCAAAAACACTATAAATTCGGGACTAGCGGGATTTAGCTCCTACGAGCAGTACTTC. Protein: CASSKNTINSGLAGFSSYEQYF.

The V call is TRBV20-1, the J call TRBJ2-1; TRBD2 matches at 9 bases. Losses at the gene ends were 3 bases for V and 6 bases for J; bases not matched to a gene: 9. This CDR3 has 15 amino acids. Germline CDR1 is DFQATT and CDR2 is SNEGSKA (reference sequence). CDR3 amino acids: CSASSSGGSSNEQFF. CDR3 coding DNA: TGCAGTGCTAGTTCCAGCGGGGGGTCTAGCAATGAGCAGTTCTTC.

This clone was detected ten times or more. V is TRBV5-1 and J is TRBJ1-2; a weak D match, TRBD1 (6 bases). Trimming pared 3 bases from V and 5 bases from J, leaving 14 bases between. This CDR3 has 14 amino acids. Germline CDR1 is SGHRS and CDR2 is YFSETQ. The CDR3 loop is CASSSMGAGYGYTF. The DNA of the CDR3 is TGCGCCAGCAGCTCGATGGGGGCAGGGTATGGCTACACCTTC.

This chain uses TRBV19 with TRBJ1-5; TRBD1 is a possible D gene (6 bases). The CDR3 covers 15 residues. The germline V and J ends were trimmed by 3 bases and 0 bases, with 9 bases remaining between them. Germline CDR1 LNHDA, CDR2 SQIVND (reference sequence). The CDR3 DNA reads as TGTGCCAGTAGTATTAACAGGGATAGCAATCAGCCCCAGCATTTT. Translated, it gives CASSINRDSNQPQHF.

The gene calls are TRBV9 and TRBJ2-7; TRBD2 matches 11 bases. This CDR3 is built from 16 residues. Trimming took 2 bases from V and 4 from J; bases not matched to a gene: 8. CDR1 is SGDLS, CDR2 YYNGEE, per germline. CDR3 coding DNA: TGTGCCAGCAGCGTCGCAGGGACTAGCGGAGGATACGAGCAGTACTTC. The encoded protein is CASSVAGTSGGYEQYF.

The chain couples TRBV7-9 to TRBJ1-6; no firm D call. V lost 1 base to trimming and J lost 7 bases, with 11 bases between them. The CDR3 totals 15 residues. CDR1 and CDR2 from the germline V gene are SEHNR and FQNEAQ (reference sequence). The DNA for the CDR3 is TGTGCCAGCAGCTTAGAGTACCCGAGGAATTCACCCCTCCACTTT. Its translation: CASSLEYPRNSPLHF.

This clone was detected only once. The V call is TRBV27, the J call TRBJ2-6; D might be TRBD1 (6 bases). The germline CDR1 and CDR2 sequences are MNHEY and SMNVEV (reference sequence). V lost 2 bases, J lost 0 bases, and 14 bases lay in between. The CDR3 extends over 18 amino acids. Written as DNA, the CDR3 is TGTGCCAGCAGTTTACGGGTACAGGGTATCTCTGGGGCCAACGTCCTGACTTTC. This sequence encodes CASSLRVQGISGANVLTF.

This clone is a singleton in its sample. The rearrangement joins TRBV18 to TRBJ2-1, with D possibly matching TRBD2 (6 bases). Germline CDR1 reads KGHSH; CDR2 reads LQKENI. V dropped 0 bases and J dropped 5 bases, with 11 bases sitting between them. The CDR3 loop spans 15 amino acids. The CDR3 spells CASSPPTRAHNEQFF. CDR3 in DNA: TGTGCCAGCTCACCACCGACTAGAGCCCACAATGAGCAGTTCTTC.

The CDR3 region is CASSDRRDTEAFF. The CDR3, as DNA: TGCGCCAGCAGTGATCGCAGGGACACTGAAGCTTTCTTT. The chain joins TRBV10-1 to TRBJ1-1; tentatively, D is TRBD1 (5 bases). With 3 bases removed from V and 3 bases from J, the gap between germline ends came to 8 bases. The CDR3 extends over 13 amino acids. CDR1 is WNHNN and CDR2 is SYGVQD in the germline V gene (reference sequence).

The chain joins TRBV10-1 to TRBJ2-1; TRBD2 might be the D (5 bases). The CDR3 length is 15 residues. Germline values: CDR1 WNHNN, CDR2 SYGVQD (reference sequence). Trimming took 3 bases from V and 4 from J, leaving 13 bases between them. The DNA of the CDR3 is TGCGCCAGCAGTGAAAGGAAAGCGGTTTACAATGAGCAGTTCTTC. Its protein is CASSERKAVYNEQFF.

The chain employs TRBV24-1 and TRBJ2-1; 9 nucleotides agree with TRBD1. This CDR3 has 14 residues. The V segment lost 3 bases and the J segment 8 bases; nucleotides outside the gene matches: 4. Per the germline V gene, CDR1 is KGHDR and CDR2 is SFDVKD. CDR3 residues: CATSDDRGNDEQFF. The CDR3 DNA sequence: TGTGCCACCAGTGATGACAGGGGGAACGATGAGCAGTTCTTC.

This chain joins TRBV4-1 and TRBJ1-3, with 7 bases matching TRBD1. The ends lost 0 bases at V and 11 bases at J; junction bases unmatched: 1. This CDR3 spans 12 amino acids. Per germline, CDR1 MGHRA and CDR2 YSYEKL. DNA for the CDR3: TGCGCCAGCAGCCAAGACCAGGGGGCCATATATTTT. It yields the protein CASSQDQGAIYF.

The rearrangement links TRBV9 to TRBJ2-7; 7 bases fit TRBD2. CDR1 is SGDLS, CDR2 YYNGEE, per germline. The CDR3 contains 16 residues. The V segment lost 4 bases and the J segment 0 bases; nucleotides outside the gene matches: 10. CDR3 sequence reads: CASSPGTGTISYEQYF. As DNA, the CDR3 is TGTGCCAGCAGCCCGGGGACCGGGACTATCTCCTACGAGCAGTACTTC.